This T cell receptor (beta chain) was captured by sequencing in a study of blood T cell repertoires in COVID-19. Study information: Acute and convalescent COVID-19 specimens originated in the United States, Italy and Spain. PBMCs, B-cell-depleted T cells, or T cells provided the cDNA or gDNA that made up the material.

In the original workflow: Using reference gene primer amplification, nucleated cell counts were estimated. TCRdb's copy holds only in-frame clones and misses some; the assay was immunoSEQ multiplex PCR. The V and J calls and clone size were taken over from that table, and D and trimming were inferred from the DNA. The repertoire holds some 100,000 clones, with about nine tenths as singletons. This clonotype was sampled from a man aged 65 to 79 who had recovered from COVID-19. The sample consisted of peripheral blood.

CDR3 region: CASSWGEYEQYF. DNA for the CDR3: TGTGCCAGCAGCTGGGGGGAGTACGAGCAGTACTTC. The rearrangement uses TRBV5-6 and TRBJ2-7, with D perhaps matching TRBD2 (6 bases). The CDR3 totals 12 residues. The V gene's germline CDR1 is SGHDT and CDR2 YYEEEE. V gave up 3 bases and J gave up 4 bases, with 8 bases separating them.